A single sample is the source of the 25 T cell receptor beta chains below, sequenced in a study of control samples from healthy donors and cancer patients. Some clones are missing from TCRdb's copy, which holds only in-frame ones; the method was immunoSEQ multiplex PCR. This sample has fewer than 250,000 clones; roughly nine tenths occur once, and the top ten carry less than 2%. Sequencing input: blood. The receptors shown here come from a man under 40 in good health.

The V call is TRBV30, the J call TRBJ1-5; D perhaps matches TRBD1 (6 bases). There are 13 residues in the CDR3. The germline CDR1 and CDR2 sequences are GTSNPN and SVGIG (reference sequence). The germline V and J ends were trimmed by 3 bases and 3 bases, with 9 bases remaining between them. The CDR3 DNA reads as TGTGCCTGGAGCGGGACAATCAATCAGCCCCAGCATTTT. Protein product: CAWSGTINQPQHF.

V is TRBV11-2 and J is TRBJ1-6, with D tentatively TRBD1 (5 bases). Trimming took off 1 base at V and 7 bases at J, with 11 bases between the two ends. CDR3 length: 15 amino acids. The germline CDR1 and CDR2 sequences are SGHAT and FQNNGV. The CDR3 region is CASSLAGLVNSPLHF. CDR3 DNA: TGTGCCAGCAGCTTAGCAGGGCTCGTGAATTCACCCCTCCACTTT.

The table lists this clone with a count of one. The chain recombines TRBV5-1 with TRBJ2-1, with D possibly TRBD1 on 5 matching bases. CDR1 SGHRS and CDR2 YFSETQ come from the germline V gene. The CDR3 contains 13 residues. V shed 7 bases and J shed 5 bases, with 13 bases lying between them. The CDR3: CASGVMTDNEQFF. The CDR3 nucleotides are TGCGCCAGCGGTGTCATGACAGACAATGAGCAGTTCTTC.

The gene calls are TRBV24-1 and TRBJ2-3; no clear D. Trimming removed 0 bases from V and 5 bases from J, with 8 bases in between. The germline gives CDR1 KGHDR, CDR2 SFDVKD. CDR3 size: 14 residues. The CDR3 region is CATSDLASRDTQYF. CDR3 bases: TGTGCCACCAGTGATTTGGCATCACGAGATACGCAGTATTTT.

In DNA, the CDR3 is TGCGCCAGCAGCTTGGGACTAGCGGGATTAGATACGCAGTATTTT. Translating it yields CASSLGLAGLDTQYF. This rearrangement joins TRBV5-1 to TRBJ2-3; 11 positions agree with TRBD2. Looked up from germline, CDR1 is SGHRS and CDR2 is YFSETQ. V lost 0 bases and J lost 5; bases outside the gene matches: 2. This CDR3 contains 15 residues. The variable domain in full, completed from reference TRBV5-1 and TRBJ2-3, reads KAGVTQTPRYLIKTRGQQVTLSCSPISGHRSVSWYQQTPGQGLQFLFEYFSETQRNKGNFPGRFSGRQFSNSRSEMNVSTLELGDSALYLCASSLGLAGLDTQYFGPGTRLTVL.

This clone has more than one count but fewer than ten. The chain combines TRBV3-1 (or the pseudogene TRBV3-2) with TRBJ1-4, with 9 bases lining up with TRBD1. The CDR3 has 17 residues. Per the germline V gene, CDR1 is LGHDT and CDR2 is YNNKEL (reference sequence). J lost 6 bases, V lost 5 bases, and 13 bases had no gene match. The DNA of the CDR3 is TGTGCCAGCAGCGCTTTTTCCCCGGGACAGGGTTATGAAAAACTGTTTTTT. Amino acid sequence: CASSAFSPGQGYEKLFF.

As DNA, the CDR3 is TGCAGCGTTGGGGGGCGAGAAGGGAATGAAAAACTGTTTTTT. It translates to CSVGGREGNEKLFF. The J gene is TRBJ1-4, the V gene TRBV29-1, with D tentatively TRBD1 (6 bases). The CDR3 extends over 14 amino acids. Germline CDR1 and CDR2: SQVTM and ANQGSEA. V lost 4 bases and J lost 5, with 14 bases in between.

The chain's CDR3 is CASSEGTGVVATEAFF. The CDR3 DNA reads TGTGCCAGCAGTGAGGGGACAGGGGTTGTTGCCACTGAAGCTTTCTTT. This sequence joins TRBV6-1 and TRBJ1-1; 10 positions match TRBD1. V was clipped by 3 bases and J by 4 bases; unmatched bases: 8. Per the germline V gene, CDR1 is MNHNS and CDR2 is SASEGT. CDR3 size: 16 residues.

This rearrangement joins TRBV2 to TRBJ1-5; 7 nucleotides line up with TRBD1. In germline, CDR1 is SNHLY, CDR2 FYNNEI. Trimming at V came to 2 bases and at J to 9 bases, leaving 19 bases not matched to a gene. There are 18 residues in the CDR3. CDR3 DNA: TGTGCCAGCAGTGAACTTGGGATTCTTAGACAGGGTAATTCGCCCCAGCATTTT. This translates into CASSELGILRQGNSPQHF.

CDR3 DNA: TGTGCCAGCAGGGACACGGACAACACCGGGGAGCTGTTTTTT. Translation gives CASRDTDNTGELFF. The chain has TRBV2 and TRBJ2-2; D is possibly TRBD1 (5 bases). There are 14 residues in the CDR3. V shed 6 bases and J shed 2 bases, with 10 bases lying between them. The V gene's germline CDR1 is SNHLY and CDR2 FYNNEI.

The rearrangement links TRBV7-8 to TRBJ1-2, with TRBD1 matching 9 bases. The CDR3 covers 16 residues. J lost 6 bases, V lost 5 bases, and 13 bases had no gene match. Germline loops: CDR1 SGHVS, CDR2 FQNEAQ. CDR3: CASSLGQGSFRNGYTF. CDR3 DNA sequence: TGTGCCAGCAGCCTAGGACAGGGGTCATTTAGGAATGGCTACACCTTC.

V is TRBV7-6 and J is TRBJ2-2, with TRBD2 matching 12 bases. The ends lost 6 bases at V and 0 bases at J; junction bases unmatched: 5. The V gene's germline CDR1 is SGHVS and CDR2 FNYEAQ. The length of the CDR3 is 17 residues. CDR3 bases: TGTGCCAGCAGTTATAGGACTAGCGGGACGAACACCGGGGAGCTGTTTTTT. Translating gives CASSYRTSGTNTGELFF.

The chain combines TRBV27 with TRBJ1-1, with TRBD1 identical over 8 bases. The CDR3 length is 14 residues. V was pared by 6 bases and J by 6 bases, with 9 bases of the junction left unmatched. CDR1 and CDR2 (germline): MNHEY, SMNVEV (reference sequence). DNA of the CDR3: TGTGCCAGCAGCGCAGGGGGCGCGTTCGCTGAAGCTTTCTTT. This codes for CASSAGGAFAEAFF.

This clone was recorded a few times. The rearrangement links TRBV27 to TRBJ1-6, with 7 bases matching TRBD1. V lost 3 bases, J lost 7 bases, and 9 bases stayed unmatched. This CDR3 has 16 amino acids. Germline values: CDR1 MNHEY, CDR2 SMNVEV (reference sequence). CDR3: CASSFRQGARNSPLHF. Here the CDR3 DNA reads TGTGCCAGCAGTTTCCGACAGGGAGCTCGAAATTCACCCCTCCACTTT.

This chain links TRBV9 with TRBJ2-1; 11 nucleotides match TRBD1. The germline V gene has CDR1 SGDLS and CDR2 YYNGEE. V lost 3 bases, J lost 10 bases, and 9 bases stayed unmatched. CDR3 length: 15 residues. The CDR3 DNA reads as TGTGCCAGCAGCGATTGGACAGGGGGCGATTACGAGCAGTTCTTC. Its protein is CASSDWTGGDYEQFF.

This chain links TRBV7-6 with TRBJ1-5, with TRBD1 as a possible D gene (6 bases). The V end lost 1 base, the J end lost 3 bases, and 10 bases lay between the germline ends. Germline CDR1 and CDR2: SGHVS and FNYEAQ. The CDR3 runs 15 residues. The CDR3 loop reads CASSLDTGINQPQHF. As DNA, the CDR3 is TGTGCCAGCAGCTTAGATACAGGGATCAATCAGCCCCAGCATTTT. Together with reference TRBV7-6 and TRBJ1-5, the CDR3 gives the full variable domain: GAGVSQSPRYKVTKRGQDVALRCDPISGHVSLYWYRQALGQGPEFLTYFNYEAQQDKSGLPNDRFSAERPEGSISTLTIQRTEQRDSAMYRCASSLDTGINQPQHFGDGTRLSIL.

The rearrangement joins TRBV11-3 to TRBJ1-6; D remains unclear. Germline loops: CDR1 SGHNT, CDR2 YENEEA. CDR3 size: 14 residues. The V gene lost 5 bases and the J gene lost 5 bases, with 10 bases spanning the gap. The CDR3 is CASSRGGDNSPLHF. The CDR3 DNA follows: TGTGCCAGCAGCCGGGGTGGCGATAATTCACCCCTCCACTTT.

This clone appeared a few times. This chain joins TRBV10-3 and TRBJ1-3, with a weak D call TRBD1 (6 bases). The CDR3 consists of 15 residues. CDR1 is ENHRY, CDR2 SYGVKD, per germline. Trimming left V 3 bases short and J 6 bases short, with 15 bases between. The CDR3 protein is CAISEGTLSSNTIYF. As DNA, the CDR3 is TGTGCCATCAGTGAAGGGACACTAAGTTCAAACACCATATATTTT.

V and J are TRBV19 and TRBJ1-2, with 10 bases lining up with TRBD1. Germline V lookup: CDR1 LNHDA, CDR2 SQIVND (reference sequence). J gave up 0 bases and V 6 bases, and 4 bases lay outside the gene matches. The CDR3 length is 15 residues. CDR3 bases: TGTGCCAGTAGCAAGGGGACAGGGGCTAACTATGGCTACACCTTC. Protein sequence: CASSKGTGANYGYTF.

This chain links TRBV5-8 with TRBJ1-2; TRBD1 matches 9 bases. After removal of 4 bases from V and 2 bases from J, the junction contained 9 bases not matched to a gene. The germline V gene encodes CDR1 SGHTS and CDR2 YDEGEE. CDR3 length: 16 residues. The CDR3 DNA is TGTGCCAGCAGCGTGGGACAGGGAACAAAAAACTATGGCTACACCTTC. Amino acid sequence: CASSVGQGTKNYGYTF. Based on the CDR3 plus reference TRBV5-8 and TRBJ1-2, the full variable domain is EAGVTQSPTHLIKTRGQQATLRCSPISGHTSVYWYQQALGLGLQFLLWYDEGEERNRGNFPPRFSGRQFPNYSSELNVNALELEDSALYLCASSVGQGTKNYGYTFGSGTRLTVV.

The chain has TRBV10-1 and TRBJ1-2, with D maybe TRBD1 (5 bases). CDR1 and CDR2 (germline): WNHNN, SYGVQD (reference sequence). Trimming took 5 bases from V and 2 from J, leaving 9 bases between them. The CDR3 is 13 amino acids. The CDR3 here is CASSFDRNYGYTF. The CDR3 bases are TGCGCCAGCAGTTTCGACAGAAACTATGGCTACACCTTC.

The chain links TRBV12-3 or TRBV12-4 to TRBJ2-2, with 7 positions matching TRBD1. This CDR3 comprises 13 residues. The trim removed 5 bases at V and 6 bases at J, leaving 3 bases unmatched. CDR3 amino acids: CASSTQGSGELFF. CDR3 bases: TGTGCCAGCAGTACACAGGGGTCCGGGGAGCTGTTTTTT.

The rearrangement links TRBV2 to TRBJ1-2; D may be TRBD1 (5 bases). The V gene lost 8 bases and the J gene lost 3 bases, with 10 bases spanning the gap. Germline lookup yields CDR1 SNHLY and CDR2 FYNNEI. The CDR3 spans 12 residues. The CDR3 protein is CASGVRDYGYTF. CDR3 bases: TGTGCCAGCGGAGTCAGGGACTATGGCTACACCTTC. The full variable domain, completed using reference TRBV2 and TRBJ1-2, is EPEVTQTPSHQVTQMGQEVILRCVPISNHLYFYWYRQILGQKVEFLVSFYNNEISEKSEIFDDQFSVERPDGSNFTLKIRSTKLEDSAMYFCASGVRDYGYTFGSGTRLTVV.

This clone was picked up one time. The rearrangement uses TRBV10-3 and TRBJ1-3; possibly TRBD1 for D (6 bases). The germline V gene has CDR1 ENHRY and CDR2 SYGVKD. The CDR3 runs 14 residues. Trimming pared 10 bases from V and 6 bases from J, leaving 19 bases between. CDR3 sequence: CATSFGQGTNTIYF. CDR3 DNA sequence: TGTGCCACATCGTTCGGCCAGGGGACAAACACCATATATTTT.

This rearrangement joins TRBV6-4 to TRBJ1-2; 7 bases match TRBD1. CDR3 length equals 12 residues. V lost 6 bases, J lost 8 bases, and 6 bases stayed unmatched. From germline, CDR1 is MRHNA and CDR2 SNTAGT. CDR3 sequence reads: CASSDPQGGYTF. For the CDR3, the DNA is TGTGCCAGCAGCGACCCACAGGGGGGCTACACCTTC.